What follows describes a single TCR beta chain. Its antigen is unidentified. This entry comes from a study of T cell responses to AZD1222 COVID-19 vaccine. General observations from the study: Spike-specific TCR breadth and depth both grew after two AZD1222 doses.

The data were produced by immunoSEQ multiplex PCR, yet TCRdb's version contains in-frame clones alone and is incomplete. This sample has around 200,000 clones, with approximately 95% found just once. The germline V gene has CDR1 SGHTS and CDR2 YDEGEE. The CDR3 is 16 amino acids. Trimming took off 1 base at V and 0 bases at J, with 13 bases between the two ends. The J gene is TRBJ1-2, the V gene TRBV5-8; D gene unclear. This TCR came from an adult who received the MenACWY meningococcal vaccine as a control. The sample in question was peripheral blood, obtained 28 days after the second dose of the MenACWY control vaccine. This CDR3 reads CASSLFGGLANYGYTF. The CDR3 DNA follows: TGTGCCAGCAGCTTGTTCGGCGGCCTAGCTAACTATGGCTACACCTTC. The full variable domain, in which reference TRBV5-8 and TRBJ1-2 provide the parts outside the CDR3, is EAGVTQSPTHLIKTRGQQATLRCSPISGHTSVYWYQQALGLGLQFLLWYDEGEERNRGNFPPRFSGRQFPNYSSELNVNALELEDSALYLCASSLFGGLANYGYTFGSGTRLTVV.